This TCR beta chain comes out of a study of blood T cell repertoires in COVID-19. As for the study in general: PBMCs, B-cell-depleted T cells, or T cells provided the cDNA or gDNA that made up the material.

Per the authors' pipeline: The authors estimated nucleated cell counts from reference gene primer amplification. The data were produced by immunoSEQ multiplex PCR, yet TCRdb's version contains in-frame clones alone and is incomplete. That table gives V, J and clone size, and the DNA gave D and trimming. This sample has some 520,000 clones, with roughly nine tenths found just once. Germline values: CDR1 SGHDT, CDR2 YYEEEE. Trimming left V 4 bases short and J 0 bases short, with 14 bases between. This CDR3 contains 15 residues. This clone was observed a single time. This chain joins TRBV5-6 and TRBJ2-7, with D tentatively TRBD2 (6 bases). Sequenced input: peripheral blood. This TCR was sampled from a man aged 18 to 30 with COVID-19, enrolled during active disease. The chain's CDR3 is CASSRGSGDSYEQYF. The CDR3 DNA is TGTGCCAGCAGCCGAGGGTCGGGGGACTCCTACGAGCAGTACTTC.